This TCR beta chain was identified in a study of beta chain features in type 1 diabetes. On the study more broadly: The study found patients and healthy donors alike in age, gender and cell yields. Sorted cells, approximately 100,000,000 in number, were examined across all samples.

A word on this clone: What it recognizes is unknown.

The isolated RNA, all of it, was reverse transcribed, so expressed TCRB transcripts were what got sequenced. Clones were read by immunoSEQ multiplex PCR, and TCRdb kept only the in-frame ones, dropping some. This table holds around 200,000 clones, roughly an eighth found once. There are 15 residues in the CDR3. CDR1 is SGHTA, CDR2 FQGNSA, per germline. V lost 2 bases, J lost 9 bases, and 8 bases stayed unmatched. General study findings and limits: Individuals with type 1 diabetes displayed fewer insertions and more deletions at VDJ junctions. Cells that show high TCR expression could be over-represented by cDNA sequencing.

The TCR sequence derives from a woman younger than 30 in good health. The chain uses TRBV7-2 and TRBJ1-5; 9 bases align to TRBD1. The sequenced material came from central memory CD4+ T cells from blood. CDR3 loop: CASSLSGGQGLPQHF. In DNA form, the CDR3 reads TGTGCCAGCAGCTTAAGCGGAGGACAGGGGTTGCCCCAGCATTTT.